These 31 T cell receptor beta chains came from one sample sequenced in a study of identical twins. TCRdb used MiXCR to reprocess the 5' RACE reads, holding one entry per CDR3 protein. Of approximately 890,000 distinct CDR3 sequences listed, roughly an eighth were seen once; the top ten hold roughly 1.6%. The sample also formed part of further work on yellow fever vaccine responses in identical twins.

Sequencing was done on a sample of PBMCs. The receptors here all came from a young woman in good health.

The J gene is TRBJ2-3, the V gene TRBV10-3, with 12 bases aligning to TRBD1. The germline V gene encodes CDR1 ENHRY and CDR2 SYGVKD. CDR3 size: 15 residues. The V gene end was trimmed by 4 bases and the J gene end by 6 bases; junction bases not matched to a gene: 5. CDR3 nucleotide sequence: TGTGCCATCAGTGGGGGACAGGGGGCGTTTGATACGCAGTATTTT. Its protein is CAISGGQGAFDTQYF.

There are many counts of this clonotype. The DNA for the CDR3 is TGTGCCAGCAGTTTCCCGGGGGGTAAGAACACTGAAGCTTTCTTT. Protein product: CASSFPGGKNTEAFF. The rearrangement uses TRBV28 and TRBJ1-1; weak D call: TRBD1 (5 bases). Germline CDR1 is MDHEN and CDR2 is SYDVKM. Trimming removed 3 bases from V and 1 base from J, with 12 bases in between. The CDR3 covers 15 residues. Full variable domain (outside the CDR3, taken from reference TRBV28 and TRBJ1-1): DVKVTQSSRYLVKRTGEKVFLECVQDMDHENMFWYRQDPGLGLRLIYFSYDVKMKEKGDIPEGYSVSREKKERFSLILESASTNQTSMYLCASSFPGGKNTEAFFGQGTRLTVV.

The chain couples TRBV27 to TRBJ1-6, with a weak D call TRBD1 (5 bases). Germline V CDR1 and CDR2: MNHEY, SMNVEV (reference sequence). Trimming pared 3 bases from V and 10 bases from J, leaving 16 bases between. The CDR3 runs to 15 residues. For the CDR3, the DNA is TGTGCCAGCAGTTTCACCCGGGACTGGAGGTCACCCCTCCACTTT. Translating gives CASSFTRDWRSPLHF.

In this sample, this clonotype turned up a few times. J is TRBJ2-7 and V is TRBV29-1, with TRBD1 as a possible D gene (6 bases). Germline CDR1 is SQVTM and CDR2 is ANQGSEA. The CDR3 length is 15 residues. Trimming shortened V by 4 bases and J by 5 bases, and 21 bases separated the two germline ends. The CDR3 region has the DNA TGCAGCGTTGTAGGGGGTGTGGCGGGTGCCCACGAGCAGTACTTC. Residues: CSVVGGVAGAHEQYF.

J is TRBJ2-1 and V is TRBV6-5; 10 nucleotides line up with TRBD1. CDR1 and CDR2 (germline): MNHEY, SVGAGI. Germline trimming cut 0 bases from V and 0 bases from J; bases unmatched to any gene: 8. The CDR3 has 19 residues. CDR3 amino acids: CASSYSGTGDRSSYNEQFF. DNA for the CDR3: TGTGCCAGCAGTTACTCGGGGACAGGGGATCGAAGCTCCTACAATGAGCAGTTCTTC.

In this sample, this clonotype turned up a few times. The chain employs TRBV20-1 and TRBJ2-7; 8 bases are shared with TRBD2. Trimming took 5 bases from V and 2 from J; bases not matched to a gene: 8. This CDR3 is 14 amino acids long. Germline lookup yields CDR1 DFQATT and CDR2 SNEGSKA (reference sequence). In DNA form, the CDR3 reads TGCAGTGCTCAGAGCGGGAGTGTTACCTACGAGCAGTACTTC. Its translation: CSAQSGSVTYEQYF.

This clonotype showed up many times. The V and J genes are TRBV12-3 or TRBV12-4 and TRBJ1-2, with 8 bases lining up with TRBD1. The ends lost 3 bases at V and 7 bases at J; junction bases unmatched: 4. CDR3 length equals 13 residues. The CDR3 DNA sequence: TGTGCCAGCAGTTTCGTTGACAGGGGTGGCTACACCTTC. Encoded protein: CASSFVDRGGYTF.

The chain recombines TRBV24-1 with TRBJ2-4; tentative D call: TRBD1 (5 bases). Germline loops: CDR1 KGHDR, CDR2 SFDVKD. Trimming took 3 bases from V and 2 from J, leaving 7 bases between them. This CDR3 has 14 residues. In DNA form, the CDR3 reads TGTGCCACCAGTGATCGACAGTCCAAAAACATTCAGTACTTC. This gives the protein CATSDRQSKNIQYF.

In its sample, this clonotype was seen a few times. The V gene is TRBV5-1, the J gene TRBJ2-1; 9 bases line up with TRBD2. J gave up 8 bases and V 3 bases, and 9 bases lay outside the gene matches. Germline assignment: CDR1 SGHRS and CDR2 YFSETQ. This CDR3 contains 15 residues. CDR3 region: CASSSGAGGSDEQFF. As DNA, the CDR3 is TGCGCCAGCAGCTCGGGAGCGGGAGGTAGCGATGAGCAGTTCTTC.

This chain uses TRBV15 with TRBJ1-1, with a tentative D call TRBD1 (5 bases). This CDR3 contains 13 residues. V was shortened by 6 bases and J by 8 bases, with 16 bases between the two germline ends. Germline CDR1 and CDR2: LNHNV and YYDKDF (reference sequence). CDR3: CATSLGGIPEAFF. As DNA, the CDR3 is TGTGCCACCAGTCTGGGGGGTATTCCGGAAGCTTTCTTT.

The CDR3 nucleotides read TGTGCCACCAGCAGAGGCGGAGGGGGTCTAAGTGGGGCCAACGTCCTGACTTTC. Amino acid sequence: CATSRGGGGLSGANVLTF. The genes are TRBV15 and TRBJ2-6; D assignment may be TRBD1 or TRBD2 (6 bases each). The CDR3 extends over 18 amino acids. V was pared by 1 base and J by 3 bases, with 16 bases between. Germline lookup yields CDR1 LNHNV and CDR2 YYDKDF (reference sequence). Full variable domain (missing parts from reference TRBV15 and TRBJ2-6): DAMVIQNPRYQVTQFGKPVTLSCSQTLNHNVMYWYQQKSSQAPKLLFHYYDKDFNNEADTPDNFQSRRPNTSFCFLDIRSPGLGDTAMYLCATSRGGGGLSGANVLTFGAGSRLTVL.

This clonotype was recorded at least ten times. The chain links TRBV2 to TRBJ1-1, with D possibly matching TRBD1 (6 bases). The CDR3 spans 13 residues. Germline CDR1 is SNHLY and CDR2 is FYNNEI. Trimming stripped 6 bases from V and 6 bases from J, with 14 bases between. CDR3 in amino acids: CASREQGGAEAFF. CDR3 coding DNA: TGTGCCAGCAGGGAACAGGGTGGGGCTGAAGCTTTCTTT.

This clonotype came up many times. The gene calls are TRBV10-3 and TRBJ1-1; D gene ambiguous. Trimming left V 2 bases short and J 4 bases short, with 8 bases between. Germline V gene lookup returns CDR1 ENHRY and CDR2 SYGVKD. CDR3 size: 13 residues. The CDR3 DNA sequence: TGTGCCATCAGTGAGCCCCAAGGCACTGAAGCTTTCTTT. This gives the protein CAISEPQGTEAFF.

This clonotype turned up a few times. CDR3 DNA: TGTGCCAGCAGCGTAGACGCAGGCGATTATGGCTACACCTTC. Its translation is CASSVDAGDYGYTF. V is TRBV9 and J is TRBJ1-2, with no clear D. Germline CDR1 SGDLS, CDR2 YYNGEE. The CDR3 totals 14 residues. V lost 0 bases to trimming and J lost 5 bases, with 11 bases between them.

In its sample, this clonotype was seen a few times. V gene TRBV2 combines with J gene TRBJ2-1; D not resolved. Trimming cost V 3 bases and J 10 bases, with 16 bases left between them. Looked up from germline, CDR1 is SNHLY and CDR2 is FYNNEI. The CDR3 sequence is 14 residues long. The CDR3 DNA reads TGTGCCAGCAGTGATGCAAGACGGCCTGGGGAGCAGTTCTTC. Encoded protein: CASSDARRPGEQFF.

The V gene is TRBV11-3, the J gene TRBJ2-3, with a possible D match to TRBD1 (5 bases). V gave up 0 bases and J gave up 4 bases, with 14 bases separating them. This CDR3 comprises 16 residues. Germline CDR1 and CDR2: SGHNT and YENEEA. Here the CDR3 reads CASSLDIPGLPDTQYF. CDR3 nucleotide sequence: TGTGCCAGCAGCTTAGATATCCCAGGGTTGCCAGATACGCAGTATTTT.

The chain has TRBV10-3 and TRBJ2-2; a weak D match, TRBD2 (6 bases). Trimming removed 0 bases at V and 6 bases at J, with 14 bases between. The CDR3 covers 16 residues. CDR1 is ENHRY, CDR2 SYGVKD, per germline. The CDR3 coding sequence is TGTGCCATCAGTGAGTCAATAATAGGGAGGTCCGGGGAGCTGTTTTTT. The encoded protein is CAISESIIGRSGELFF.

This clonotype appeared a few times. CDR3 amino acids: CATSEFPGQGVDEQYF. CDR3 sequence (DNA): TGTGCCACCAGTGAGTTCCCGGGACAGGGGGTCGACGAGCAGTACTTC. The chain uses TRBV24-1 and TRBJ2-7, with TRBD1 identical over 11 bases. Germline V lookup: CDR1 KGHDR, CDR2 SFDVKD. Germline trimming cut 4 bases from V and 5 bases from J; bases unmatched to any gene: 9. This CDR3 has 16 amino acids.

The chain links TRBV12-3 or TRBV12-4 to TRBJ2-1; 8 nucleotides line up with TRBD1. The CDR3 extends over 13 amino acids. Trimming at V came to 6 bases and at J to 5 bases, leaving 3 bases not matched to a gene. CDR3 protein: CASSGQGHNEQFF. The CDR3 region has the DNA TGTGCCAGCAGCGGACAGGGCCACAATGAGCAGTTCTTC.

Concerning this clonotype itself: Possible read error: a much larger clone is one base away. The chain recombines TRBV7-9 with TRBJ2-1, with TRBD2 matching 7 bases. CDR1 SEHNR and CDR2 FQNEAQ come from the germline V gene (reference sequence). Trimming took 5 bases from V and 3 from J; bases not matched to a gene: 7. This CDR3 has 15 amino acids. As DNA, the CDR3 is TGTGCCAGCAGCCTCAAGCGGGGCTACTACAATGAGCAGTTCTTC. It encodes CASSLKRGYYNEQFF.

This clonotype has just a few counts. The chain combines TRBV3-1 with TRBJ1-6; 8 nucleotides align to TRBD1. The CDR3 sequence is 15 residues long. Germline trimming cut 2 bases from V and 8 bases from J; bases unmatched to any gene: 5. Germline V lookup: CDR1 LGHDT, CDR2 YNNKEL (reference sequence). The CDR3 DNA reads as TGTGCCAGCAGCCAACAGGGGGCTCGTGATTCACCCCTCCACTTT. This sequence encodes CASSQQGARDSPLHF.

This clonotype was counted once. This CDR3 is CASSSPTVYNEQFF. DNA of the CDR3: TGCGCCAGCAGCTCACCGACGGTATACAATGAGCAGTTCTTC. The chain carries TRBV4-1 and TRBJ2-1, with no clear D. The CDR3 sequence is 14 residues long. Looked up from germline, CDR1 is MGHRA and CDR2 is YSYEKL. Trimming took 5 bases from V and 4 from J, leaving 12 bases between them.

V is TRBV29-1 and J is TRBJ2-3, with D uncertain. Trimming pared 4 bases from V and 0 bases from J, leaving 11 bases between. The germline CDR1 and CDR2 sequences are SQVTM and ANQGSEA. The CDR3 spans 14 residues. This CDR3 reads CSVGQAISTDTQYF. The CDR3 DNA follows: TGCAGCGTTGGTCAAGCGATTAGCACAGATACGCAGTATTTT.

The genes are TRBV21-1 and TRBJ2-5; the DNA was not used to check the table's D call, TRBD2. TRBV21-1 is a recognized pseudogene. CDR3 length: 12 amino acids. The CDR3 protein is CSVSGSLETQYF. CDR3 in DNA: TGTTCGGTGAGCGGGAGCCTTGAGACCCAGTACTTC.

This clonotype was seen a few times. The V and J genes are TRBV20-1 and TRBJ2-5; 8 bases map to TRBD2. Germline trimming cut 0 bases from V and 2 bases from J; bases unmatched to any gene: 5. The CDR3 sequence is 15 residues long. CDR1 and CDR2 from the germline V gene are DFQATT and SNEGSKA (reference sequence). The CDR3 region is CSARDPREGQETQYF. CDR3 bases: TGCAGTGCTAGAGATCCCCGGGAGGGACAAGAGACCCAGTACTTC.

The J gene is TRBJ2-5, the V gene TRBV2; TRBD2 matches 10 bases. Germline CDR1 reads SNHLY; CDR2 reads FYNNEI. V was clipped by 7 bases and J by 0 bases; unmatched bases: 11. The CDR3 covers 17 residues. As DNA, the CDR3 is TGTGCCAGCACGTCGGCTAGCGGGGGCCTGTACCAAGAGACCCAGTACTTC. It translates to CASTSASGGLYQETQYF.

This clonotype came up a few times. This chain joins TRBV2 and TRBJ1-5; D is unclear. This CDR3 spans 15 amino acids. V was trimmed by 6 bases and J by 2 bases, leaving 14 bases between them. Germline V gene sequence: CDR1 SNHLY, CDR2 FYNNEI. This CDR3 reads CASSLGGLGNQPQHF. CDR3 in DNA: TGTGCCAGCAGCCTCGGAGGTTTGGGCAATCAGCCCCAGCATTTT.

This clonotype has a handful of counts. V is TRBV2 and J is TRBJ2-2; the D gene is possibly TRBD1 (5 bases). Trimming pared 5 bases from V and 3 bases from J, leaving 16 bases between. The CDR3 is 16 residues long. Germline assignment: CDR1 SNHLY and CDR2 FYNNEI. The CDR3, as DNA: TGTGCCAGCAGTCTTTTTCGAGGACAACACACCGGGGAGCTGTTTTTT. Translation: CASSLFRGQHTGELFF.

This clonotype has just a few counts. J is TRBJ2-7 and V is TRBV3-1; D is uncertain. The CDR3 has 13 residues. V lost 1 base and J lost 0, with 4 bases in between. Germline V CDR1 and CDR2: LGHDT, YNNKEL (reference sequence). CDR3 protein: CASSQGASYEQYF. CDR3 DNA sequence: TGTGCCAGCAGCCAAGGGGCCTCCTACGAGCAGTACTTC.

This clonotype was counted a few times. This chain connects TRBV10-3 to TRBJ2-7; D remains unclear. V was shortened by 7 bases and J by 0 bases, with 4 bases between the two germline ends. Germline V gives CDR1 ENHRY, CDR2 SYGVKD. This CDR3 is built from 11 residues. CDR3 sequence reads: CAITDSYEQYF. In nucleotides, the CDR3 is TGTGCCATCACTGACTCCTACGAGCAGTACTTC.

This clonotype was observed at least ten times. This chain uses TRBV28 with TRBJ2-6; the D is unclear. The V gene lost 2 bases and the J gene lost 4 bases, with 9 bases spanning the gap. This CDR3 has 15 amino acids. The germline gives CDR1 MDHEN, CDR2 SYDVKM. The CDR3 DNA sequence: TGTGCCAGCAGTTTAACCGCGTCCGGGGCCAACGTCCTGACTTTC. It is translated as CASSLTASGANVLTF.